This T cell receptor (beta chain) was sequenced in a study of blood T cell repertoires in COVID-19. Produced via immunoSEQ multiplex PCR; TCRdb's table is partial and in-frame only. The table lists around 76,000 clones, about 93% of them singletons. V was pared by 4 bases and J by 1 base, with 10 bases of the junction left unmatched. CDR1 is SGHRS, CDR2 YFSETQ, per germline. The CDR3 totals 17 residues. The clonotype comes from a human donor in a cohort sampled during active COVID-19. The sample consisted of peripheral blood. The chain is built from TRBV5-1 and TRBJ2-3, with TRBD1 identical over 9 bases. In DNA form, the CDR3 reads TGCGCCAGCAGCCAGATACAGGGGGCGGGTGGCACAGATACGCAGTATTTT. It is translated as CASSQIQGAGGTDTQYF.